This TCR beta chain is from a study of STAT5B mutations in CD4+ large granular lymphocyte leukemia. Libraries were prepared by immunoSEQ multiplex PCR; TCRdb keeps only in-frame clonotypes and omits some of them. This sample has nearly 35,000 clones, with 55% to 80% found just once. The sample taken for sequencing was CD4+ T cells from blood buffy coats. This receptor was identified in a human donor in good health.

CDR3 DNA: TGTGCCAGCAGCCTAAAGGGTGGGGCTGGCACAGATACGCAGTATTTT. Protein product: CASSLKGGAGTDTQYF. V is TRBV11-3 and J is TRBJ2-3; the D gene is possibly TRBD1 (5 bases). The germline V gene encodes CDR1 SGHNT and CDR2 YENEEA. The germline V and J ends were trimmed by 5 bases and 1 base, with 16 bases remaining between them. The CDR3 runs to 16 residues.